The rows below give T cell receptor beta chains drawn from one sample of a study of blood T cell repertoires in COVID-19. Some clones are missing from TCRdb's copy, which holds only in-frame ones; the method was immunoSEQ multiplex PCR. Among roughly 150,000 clones listed, under 95% were seen once. Material: peripheral blood. These TCRs come from a man aged 18 to 35 with COVID-19, enrolled during active disease. CDR3s include the opening cysteine and the closing phenylalanine or tryptophan. Each record gives: CDR3 length, V gene, clone size, D gene, J gene, CDR3 protein, CDR3 DNA. A D gene is named only where the DNA matches it firmly. Only part of the rows carry a size: once, few, many, or a class if the clone is expanded.

length: 16
V: TRBV30
size: .
D: TRBD1
J: TRBJ1-3
CDR3: CAWSSGQVSSGNTIYF
DNA: TGTGCCTGGAGCTCCGGACAGGTGAGCTCTGGAAACACCATATATTTT

length: 15
V: TRBV6-1
size: .
D: .
J: TRBJ1-6
CDR3: CASSEALYNGSPLHF
DNA: TGTGCCAGCAGTGAAGCGTTGTACAATGGTTCACCCCTCCACTTT

length: 16
V: TRBV7-2
size: .
D: TRBD2
J: TRBJ2-5
CDR3: CASRPTSGKLRETQYF
DNA: TGTGCCAGCAGGCCGACTAGCGGGAAATTGAGAGAGACCCAGTACTTC

length: 19
V: TRBV14
size: once
D: TRBD2
J: TRBJ2-1
CDR3: CASSQATRTSGTMYNEQFF
DNA: TGTGCCAGCAGCCAAGCCACAAGGACTAGCGGTACTATGTACAATGAGCAGTTCTTC

length: 12
V: TRBV4-1
size: .
D: TRBD2
J: TRBJ2-1
CDR3: CASSLGTSSQFF
DNA: TGCGCCAGCAGCCTCGGGACTAGCTCGCAGTTCTTC

length: 15
V: TRBV27
size: .
D: TRBD1
J: TRBJ1-4
CDR3: CASSLRQGVREKLLF
DNA: TGTGCCAGCAGTTTACGACAGGGGGTTCGTGAAAAACTGCTTTTT

length: 13
V: TRBV7-9
size: .
D: TRBD1
J: TRBJ1-1
CDR3: CASSTRGPTEAFF
DNA: TGTGCCAGCAGCACCAGGGGGCCCACTGAAGCTTTCTTT

length: 14
V: TRBV3-1/TRBV3-2
size: .
D: TRBD1
J: TRBJ2-1
CDR3: CASSSGTGANEQFF
DNA: TGTGCCAGCAGTTCCGGGACAGGGGCCAATGAGCAGTTCTTC

length: 15
V: TRBV13
size: .
D: TRBD1
J: TRBJ2-5
CDR3: CASSLRGQGLETQYF
DNA: TGTGCCAGCAGCTTAAGGGGACAGGGACTGGAGACCCAGTACTTC

length: 13
V: TRBV19
size: .
D: TRBD2
J: TRBJ2-3
CDR3: CASRSSGRDTQYF
DNA: TGTGCCAGTAGATCGAGCGGGAGAGATACGCAGTATTTT

length: 12
V: TRBV30
size: .
D: .
J: TRBJ1-3
CDR3: CAWSSGGNTIYF
DNA: TGTGCCTGGAGTTCGGGGGGAAACACCATATATTTT

length: 12
V: TRBV28
size: .
D: .
J: TRBJ2-7
CDR3: CASSLGSYEQYF
DNA: TGTGCCAGCAGCCTGGGCAGCTACGAGCAGTACTTC

length: 15
V: TRBV4-1
size: .
D: .
J: TRBJ1-6
CDR3: CASSQGQAYNSPLHF
DNA: TGCGCCAGCAGCCAAGGGCAAGCCTATAATTCACCCCTCCACTTT

length: 13
V: TRBV7-4
size: .
D: .
J: TRBJ2-7
CDR3: CASSFGSAYEQYF
DNA: TGTGCCAGCAGCTTCGGCAGCGCCTACGAGCAGTACTTC

length: 16
V: TRBV6-6
size: .
D: .
J: TRBJ1-3
CDR3: CASSYLPAVSGNTIYF
DNA: TGTGCCAGCAGTTACCTCCCTGCAGTCTCTGGAAACACCATATATTTT

length: 15
V: TRBV2
size: .
D: .
J: TRBJ1-4
CDR3: CASTPHRGVDEKLLF
DNA: TGTGCCAGCACCCCCCACCGGGGGGTAGACGAAAAACTGCTTTTT

length: 17
V: TRBV6-4
size: once
D: TRBD1
J: TRBJ1-2
CDR3: CASSLSSTGASSYGYTF
DNA: TGTGCCAGCAGTCTTTCATCGACAGGGGCTTCCTCCTATGGCTACACCTTC

length: 16
V: TRBV5-1
size: .
D: .
J: TRBJ1-2
CDR3: CASSLDGGADNYGYTF
DNA: TGCGCCAGCAGCCTTGATGGGGGGGCCGATAACTATGGCTACACCTTC

length: 18
V: TRBV7-9
size: .
D: TRBD2
J: TRBJ2-1
CDR3: CASSLVEFSGRQGDEQFF
DNA: TGTGCCAGCAGCTTAGTAGAGTTTAGCGGGAGGCAAGGCGATGAGCAGTTCTTC